Listed below are T cell receptor beta chains from one sample, sequenced in a study of blood T cell repertoires in COVID-19. Profiled with immunoSEQ multiplex PCR; TCRdb holds only in-frame clones, not every one. The table includes roughly 45,000 clones, over 75% detected once. The specimen sequenced was peripheral blood. The receptors were gathered from an older woman with acute or convalescent COVID-19. Each CDR3 is given with its conserved first and last residue. The D gene is left open where the match is weak. Rows give clone size only sometimes, using once, few, many, or a class for an expanded clone.

>TRBJ1-4|once|-|TRBV27
CASTIATNEKLFF
TGTGCCAGCACGATAGCAACTAATGAAAAACTGTTTTTT
>TRBJ2-3|-|-|TRBV7-9
CASSFLPSDTQYF
TGTGCCAGCAGCTTTCTTCCCTCAGATACGCAGTATTTT
>TRBJ2-1|-|TRBD2|TRBV11-2
CASSSRLAGGIHNEQFF
TGTGCCAGCAGCTCAAGACTAGCGGGGGGAATACACAATGAGCAGTTCTTC
>TRBJ2-2|-|-|TRBV7-6
CASSRGSGADTGELFF
TGTGCCAGCAGCCGCGGGTCAGGGGCGGACACCGGGGAGCTGTTTTTT
>TRBJ2-3|-|TRBD1|TRBV13
CASSSYRGKIGTDTQYF
TGTGCCAGCAGCAGCTACAGGGGGAAGATTGGCACAGATACGCAGTATTTT
>TRBJ1-6|-|TRBD1|TRBV6-5
CASSYTTDRFGSPLHF
TGTGCCAGCAGTTACACCACGGACAGGTTCGGCTCACCCCTCCACTTT
>TRBJ1-4|-|TRBD1|TRBV10-2
CASSEPGMGQEKLFF
TGCGCCAGCAGTGAGCCGGGGATGGGACAGGAAAAACTGTTTTTT
>TRBJ1-5|-|TRBD1|TRBV5-8
CASSPGTVQPQHF
TGTGCCAGCAGCCCGGGGACAGTTCAGCCCCAGCATTTT
>TRBJ1-3|-|-|TRBV29-1
CSTQGEFGNTIYF
TGCAGCACCCAAGGGGAATTTGGAAACACCATATATTTT
>TRBJ2-1|once|-|TRBV24-1
CATRGDDEQFF
TGTGCCACCCGCGGGGACGATGAGCAGTTCTTC
>TRBJ1-2|-|-|TRBV5-1
CASQAGRTNYGYTF
TGCGCCAGCCAAGCCGGCAGGACTAACTATGGCTACACCTTC
>TRBJ1-5|-|TRBD1|TRBV30
CAWSPGGTGVRQPQHF
TGTGCCTGGAGCCCCGGGGGGACAGGGGTGAGGCAGCCCCAGCATTTT